The 30 T cell receptor beta chains reported below all come from one sample, sequenced in a study of blood T cell repertoires in COVID-19 (dated by TCRdb to 2019 to 2021). Libraries were prepared through the immunoSEQ multiplex PCR assay. TCRdb retrieved this table from immuneACCESS and kept in-frame rearrangements only. Not all clones are present; in checked studies, unresolved V genes account for under half, and no reason is known for the remainder. The sample table contains 220,000 or so clones; only one count was recorded for 86% of them. In total, the top ten clones hold roughly 2% of the sample. The sequencing sample was made of PBMCs or T cells enriched from blood (not recorded which). The origin of the receptors is a woman aged 45 to 65 who had recovered from COVID-19.

The V call is TRBV7-2, the J call TRBJ2-7, with D perhaps TRBD2 (5 bases). V was trimmed by 5 bases and J by 1 base, leaving 15 bases between them. CDR1 is SGHTA, CDR2 FQGNSA, per germline. The CDR3 extends over 15 amino acids. The CDR3 here is CASSIKRTESYEQYF. The CDR3 nucleotides are TGTGCCAGCAGCATAAAACGGACTGAATCCTACGAGCAGTACTTC.

DNA of the CDR3: TGTGCCAGCAGTTCGGGGGGCGGACTCGAGCAGTACTTC. Its protein product is CASSSGGGLEQYF. The chain couples TRBV6-5 to TRBJ2-7; D may be TRBD2 (7 bases). The length of the CDR3 is 13 residues. Trimming removed 4 bases at V and 6 bases at J, with 13 bases between. Germline V CDR1 and CDR2: MNHEY, SVGAGI.

The rearrangement joins TRBV5-1 to TRBJ2-5, with D hard to call. The CDR3 extends over 15 amino acids. Between the trimmed V and J ends, which lost 0 bases and 2 bases, there was a span of 11 bases. The V gene's germline CDR1 is SGHRS and CDR2 YFSETQ. This CDR3 is CASSLVGSQQETQYF. CDR3 nucleotides: TGCGCCAGCAGCTTGGTCGGTAGTCAACAAGAGACCCAGTACTTC. Variable domain in full (rest from reference TRBV5-1 and TRBJ2-5): KAGVTQTPRYLIKTRGQQVTLSCSPISGHRSVSWYQQTPGQGLQFLFEYFSETQRNKGNFPGRFSGRQFSNSRSEMNVSTLELGDSALYLCASSLVGSQQETQYFGPGTRLLVL.

The V gene is TRBV28, the J gene TRBJ1-2; 11 nucleotides match TRBD1. The CDR3 extends over 15 amino acids. The germline CDR1 and CDR2 sequences are MDHEN and SYDVKM. J lost 4 bases, V lost 3 bases, and 4 bases had no gene match. CDR3 bases: TGTGCCAGCAGTTTGGGGACAGGGGGGTTCTATGGCTACACCTTC. Protein sequence: CASSLGTGGFYGYTF.

The V call is TRBV28, the J call TRBJ1-3; TRBD1 is a possible D gene (6 bases). Trimming removed 3 bases from V and 0 bases from J, with 12 bases in between. Germline V gene sequence: CDR1 MDHEN, CDR2 SYDVKM. The CDR3 totals 16 residues. CDR3 amino acids: CASSFTTGFSGNTIYF. The CDR3 DNA reads TGTGCCAGCAGTTTCACGACAGGTTTCTCTGGAAACACCATATATTTT. The whole variable domain, filled in from reference TRBV28 and TRBJ1-3, reads DVKVTQSSRYLVKRTGEKVFLECVQDMDHENMFWYRQDPGLGLRLIYFSYDVKMKEKGDIPEGYSVSREKKERFSLILESASTNQTSMYLCASSFTTGFSGNTIYFGEGSWLTVV.

The CDR3 nucleotides read TGTGCCAGCAGTTTCTCAGGAGGGAATACTGAAGCTTTCTTT. Its translation: CASSFSGGNTEAFF. V usage is TRBV25-1 and J usage is TRBJ1-1; D uncertain. The CDR3 contains 14 residues. Germline V lookup: CDR1 MGHDK, CDR2 SYGVNS. The ends were cut back, 5 bases at V and 5 bases at J, with 15 bases in the middle.

The chain has TRBV4-3 and TRBJ2-7; the match to TRBD2 covers 11 bases. The CDR3 sequence is 18 residues long. The germline CDR1 and CDR2 sequences are LGHNA and YSLEER. The ends lost 1 base at V and 1 base at J; junction bases unmatched: 9. This CDR3 is CASSQVFGSGRASYEQYF. In DNA form, the CDR3 reads TGCGCCAGCAGCCAAGTTTTTGGTAGCGGGAGGGCTTCCTACGAGCAGTACTTC.

The chain carries TRBV19 and TRBJ1-5; maybe TRBD1 (5 bases). The length of the CDR3 is 17 residues. Germline V CDR1 and CDR2: LNHDA, SQIVND (reference sequence). Trimming took 3 bases from V and 2 from J, leaving 17 bases between them. The CDR3 region has the DNA TGTGCCAGTAGTATTTCGGCAGGGAGGAGAGGCAATCAGCCCCAGCATTTT. Translating gives CASSISAGRRGNQPQHF.

The chain combines TRBV7-9 with TRBJ1-5; D is perhaps TRBD1 (6 bases). V lost 4 bases, J lost 9 bases, and 16 bases lay in between. Germline CDR1 SEHNR, CDR2 FQNEAQ (reference sequence). CDR3 size: 14 residues. For the CDR3, the DNA is TGTGCCAGCAGCTACGGACAGTGGGCCTCGCCCCAGCATTTT. This sequence encodes CASSYGQWASPQHF.

This clone was seen a few times. This chain links TRBV9 with TRBJ1-6; a possible D gene is TRBD1 (5 bases). V dropped 0 bases and J dropped 6 bases, with 10 bases sitting between them. The CDR3 loop spans 15 amino acids. Germline loops: CDR1 SGDLS, CDR2 YYNGEE. CDR3 residues: CASSVGRAGNSPLHF. CDR3 sequence (DNA): TGTGCCAGCAGCGTAGGCAGGGCCGGTAATTCACCCCTCCACTTT.

The gene calls are TRBV28 and TRBJ2-7, with D possibly TRBD1 on 6 matching bases. From germline, CDR1 is MDHEN and CDR2 SYDVKM. Trimming stripped 6 bases from V and 2 bases from J, with 11 bases between. CDR3 length: 13 amino acids. DNA of the CDR3: TGTGCCAGCAGCCAACAGGGCCCCTACGAGCAGTACTTC. Amino acids: CASSQQGPYEQYF.

The chain couples TRBV20-1 to TRBJ1-2; a possible D gene is TRBD1 (6 bases). Germline CDR1 is DFQATT and CDR2 is SNEGSKA (reference sequence). V was cut by 5 bases and J by 7 bases, with 11 bases left in between. The CDR3 is made up of 11 amino acids. CDR3 in amino acids: CSAELGAGYTF. The CDR3 DNA follows: TGCAGTGCTGAGTTGGGGGCTGGCTACACCTTC.

This clone occurred a few times. This sequence joins TRBV27 and TRBJ1-2; a weak D match, TRBD1 (6 bases). The V gene's germline CDR1 is MNHEY and CDR2 SMNVEV (reference sequence). The CDR3 covers 15 residues. V lost 5 bases and J lost 5, with 18 bases in between. This chain's CDR3 is CASSPSDSLGYGYTF. The CDR3 DNA is TGTGCCAGCAGTCCGTCGGACAGTTTAGGGTATGGCTACACCTTC.

CDR3 loop: CASSLQRETQYF. In DNA, the CDR3 is TGTGCCAGCTCGCTACAGCGGGAGACCCAGTACTTC. This rearrangement joins TRBV18 to TRBJ2-5, with a tentative D call TRBD2 (5 bases). CDR1 is KGHSH and CDR2 is LQKENI in the germline V gene. Trimming stripped 6 bases from V and 5 bases from J, with 10 bases between. This CDR3 is 12 amino acids long.

DNA for the CDR3: TGCAGCTTCAGTCCCGGGACAGGGGTAACCGGGGAGCTGTTTTTT. This encodes CSFSPGTGVTGELFF. The chain couples TRBV29-1 to TRBJ2-2; TRBD1 matches at 10 bases. The junction had 11 bases not matched to a gene; V was cut back by 8 bases and J by 5 bases. The germline gives CDR1 SQVTM, CDR2 ANQGSEA. This CDR3 is built from 15 residues.

V gene TRBV28 combines with J gene TRBJ1-1, with 7 positions matching TRBD1. The germline V gene encodes CDR1 MDHEN and CDR2 SYDVKM. The CDR3 is made up of 15 amino acids. The V and J ends lost 5 bases and 3 bases, in that order; junction bases with no gene match: 9. CDR3 nucleotides: TGTGCCAGCAGTCCCCAACCACAGGGGCACACTGAAGCTTTCTTT. Protein: CASSPQPQGHTEAFF.

DNA for the CDR3: TGTGCCAGCAGCGGAACCGGGACAGTAGACACCGGGGAGCTGTTTTTT. Residues: CASSGTGTVDTGELFF. The rearrangement uses TRBV9 and TRBJ2-2, with TRBD1 matching 7 bases. V lost 3 bases, J lost 3 bases, and 8 bases stayed unmatched. The CDR3 consists of 16 residues. Germline V gene lookup returns CDR1 SGDLS and CDR2 YYNGEE.

The chain links TRBV4-1 to TRBJ1-2; D may be TRBD1 (5 bases). This CDR3 spans 13 amino acids. Trimming removed 4 bases from V and 5 bases from J, with 11 bases in between. Germline V gene lookup returns CDR1 MGHRA and CDR2 YSYEKL. The CDR3 DNA is TGCGCCAGCAGCCCACAGGTTCAATATGGCTACACCTTC. Translated, it gives CASSPQVQYGYTF.

As to this clone: The same CDR3 is also encoded by other DNA sequences in this sample. This sequence joins TRBV12-3 or TRBV12-4 and TRBJ1-1; 9 nucleotides agree with TRBD1. This CDR3 has 13 amino acids. J gave up 5 bases and V 9 bases, and 7 bases lay outside the gene matches. DNA for the CDR3: TGTGCCAGTCAGGGACAGGGCGGGACTGAAGCTTTCTTT. Translation gives CASQGQGGTEAFF.

The J gene is TRBJ1-2, the V gene TRBV6-1; D gene unclear. The CDR3 contains 12 residues. The ends were cut back, 0 bases at V and 8 bases at J, with 7 bases in the middle. Germline V lookup: CDR1 MNHNS, CDR2 SASEGT. The CDR3 spells CASSEARVGYTF. In DNA form, the CDR3 reads TGTGCCAGCAGTGAAGCGAGGGTGGGCTACACCTTC.

This clone was found once. This rearrangement joins TRBV28 to TRBJ1-6; 7 nucleotides align to TRBD1. V was clipped by 2 bases and J by 10 bases; unmatched bases: 5. Germline V gives CDR1 MDHEN, CDR2 SYDVKM. The CDR3 loop spans 14 amino acids. CDR3 sequence reads: CASSLGQAWSPLHF. The CDR3 nucleotides are TGTGCCAGCAGTTTAGGACAGGCTTGGTCACCCCTCCACTTT.

The rearrangement uses TRBV19 and TRBJ1-2; maybe TRBD1 (6 bases). CDR3 length: 17 amino acids. Germline assignment: CDR1 LNHDA and CDR2 SQIVND (reference sequence). The ends were cut back, 7 bases at V and 0 bases at J, with 21 bases in the middle. The CDR3 sequence is CASTRSLTGGANYGYTF. The DNA of the CDR3 is TGTGCCAGTACCAGATCCCTCACGGGGGGCGCTAACTATGGCTACACCTTC.

The chain has TRBV14 and TRBJ1-4, with 7 bases fitting TRBD1. J gave up 7 bases and V 2 bases, and 13 bases lay outside the gene matches. Germline V CDR1 and CDR2: SGHDN, FVKESK. CDR3 length equals 17 residues. The CDR3 sequence is CASSQPTGMLRGEKLFF. CDR3 nucleotide sequence: TGTGCCAGCAGCCAACCGACAGGGATGTTGAGGGGTGAAAAACTGTTTTTT.

The table lists this clone with a count of one. The same CDR3 can be traced to other DNA sequences in this sample. The chain couples TRBV19 to TRBJ1-4, with 9 nucleotides matching TRBD1. Germline V lookup: CDR1 LNHDA, CDR2 SQIVND (reference sequence). This CDR3 has 14 amino acids. V was clipped by 5 bases and J by 5 bases; unmatched bases: 3. The CDR3 is CASSPGTGNEKLFF. The CDR3, as DNA: TGTGCCAGTAGTCCCGGGACAGGGAATGAAAAACTGTTTTTT.

The chain couples TRBV7-9 to TRBJ1-1; D remains unclear. This CDR3 contains 15 residues. V gave up 2 bases and J gave up 2 bases, with 12 bases separating them. Germline V gene sequence: CDR1 SEHNR, CDR2 FQNEAQ (reference sequence). CDR3 nucleotide sequence: TGTGCCAGCAGCTTACTGAGTGGACTTAACACTGAAGCTTTCTTT. Protein: CASSLLSGLNTEAFF.

The chain recombines TRBV7-8 with TRBJ1-5; D call uncertain. This CDR3 has 15 amino acids. Germline CDR1 SGHVS, CDR2 FQNEAQ. V gave up 1 base and J gave up 4 bases, with 11 bases separating them. The CDR3 loop reads CASSLVAAANQPQHF. DNA of the CDR3: TGTGCCAGCAGCTTAGTTGCGGCGGCGAATCAGCCCCAGCATTTT.

V gene TRBV27 combines with J gene TRBJ1-1, with D possibly matching TRBD1 (5 bases). The CDR3 covers 15 residues. Germline loops: CDR1 MNHEY, CDR2 SMNVEV (reference sequence). The V gene lost 5 bases and the J gene lost 2 bases, with 15 bases spanning the gap. The CDR3 DNA reads as TGTGCCAGCAGTGGGGGGGGTCTGGGTAACACTGAAGCTTTCTTT. It is translated as CASSGGGLGNTEAFF.

The J gene is TRBJ1-1, the V gene TRBV11-3; D may be TRBD1 (6 bases). The CDR3 is 13 amino acids. Germline values: CDR1 SGHNT, CDR2 YENEEA. Trimming removed 4 bases from V and 6 bases from J, with 12 bases in between. CDR3 sequence: CASSWTRGSEAFF. Here the CDR3 DNA reads TGTGCCAGCAGCTGGACCAGGGGTTCTGAAGCTTTCTTT.

This chain connects TRBV2 to TRBJ2-5, with D maybe TRBD2 (5 bases). There are 14 residues in the CDR3. V was shortened by 2 bases and J by 4 bases, with 11 bases between the two germline ends. CDR1 is SNHLY, CDR2 FYNNEI, per germline. The chain's CDR3 is CASSEMRVRETQYF. As DNA, the CDR3 is TGTGCCAGCAGTGAAATGAGGGTCCGAGAGACCCAGTACTTC.

V is TRBV2 and J is TRBJ1-5; D possibly corresponds to TRBD1 (5 bases). Looked up from germline, CDR1 is SNHLY and CDR2 is FYNNEI. The CDR3 has 16 residues. Trimming removed 7 bases from V and 2 bases from J, with 18 bases in between. Written as DNA, the CDR3 is TGTGCCAGCAAACCGGAAAGGGGTGTCGGCAATCAGCCCCAGCATTTT. Translation gives CASKPERGVGNQPQHF. The variable domain in full, with the rest retrieved from reference TRBV2 and TRBJ1-5, is EPEVTQTPSHQVTQMGQEVILRCVPISNHLYFYWYRQILGQKVEFLVSFYNNEISEKSEIFDDQFSVERPDGSNFTLKIRSTKLEDSAMYFCASKPERGVGNQPQHFGDGTRLSIL.